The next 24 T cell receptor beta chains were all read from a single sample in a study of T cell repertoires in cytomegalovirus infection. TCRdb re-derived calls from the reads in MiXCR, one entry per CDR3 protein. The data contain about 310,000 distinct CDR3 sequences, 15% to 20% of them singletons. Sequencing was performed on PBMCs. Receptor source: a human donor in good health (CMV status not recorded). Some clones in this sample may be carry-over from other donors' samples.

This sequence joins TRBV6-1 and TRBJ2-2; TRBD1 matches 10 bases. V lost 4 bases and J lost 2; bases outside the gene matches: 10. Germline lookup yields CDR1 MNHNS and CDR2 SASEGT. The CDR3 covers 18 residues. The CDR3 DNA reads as TGTGCCAGCAGTGTCGGACTAGGGACAGGGGTCAACACCGGGGAGCTGTTTTTT. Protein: CASSVGLGTGVNTGELFF.

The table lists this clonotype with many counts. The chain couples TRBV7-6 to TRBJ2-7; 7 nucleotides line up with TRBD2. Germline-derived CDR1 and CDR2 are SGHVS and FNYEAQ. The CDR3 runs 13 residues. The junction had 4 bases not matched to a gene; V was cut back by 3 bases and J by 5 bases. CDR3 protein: CASSFGRGNEQYF. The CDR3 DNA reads TGTGCCAGCAGCTTTGGGCGGGGGAACGAGCAGTACTTC.

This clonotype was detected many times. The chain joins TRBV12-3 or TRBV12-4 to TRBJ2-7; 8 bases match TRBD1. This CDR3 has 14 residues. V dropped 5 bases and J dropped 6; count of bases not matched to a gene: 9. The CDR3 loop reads CASSPRDRRREQYF. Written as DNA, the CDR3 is TGTGCCAGCAGTCCACGGGACAGGCGTCGCGAGCAGTACTTC.

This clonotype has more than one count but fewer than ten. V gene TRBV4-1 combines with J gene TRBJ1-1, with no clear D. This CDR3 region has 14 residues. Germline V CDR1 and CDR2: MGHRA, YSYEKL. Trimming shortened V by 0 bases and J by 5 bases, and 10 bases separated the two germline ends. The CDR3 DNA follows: TGCGCCAGCAGCCAAGAAACCGCAGCGACTGAAGCTTTCTTT. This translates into CASSQETAATEAFF.

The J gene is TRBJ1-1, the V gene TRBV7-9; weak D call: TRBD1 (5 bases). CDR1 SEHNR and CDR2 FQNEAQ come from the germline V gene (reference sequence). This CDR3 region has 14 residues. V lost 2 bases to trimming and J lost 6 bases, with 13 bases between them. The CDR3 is CASSLRGSQSEAFF. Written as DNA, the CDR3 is TGTGCCAGCAGCTTACGGGGGAGCCAATCTGAAGCTTTCTTT.

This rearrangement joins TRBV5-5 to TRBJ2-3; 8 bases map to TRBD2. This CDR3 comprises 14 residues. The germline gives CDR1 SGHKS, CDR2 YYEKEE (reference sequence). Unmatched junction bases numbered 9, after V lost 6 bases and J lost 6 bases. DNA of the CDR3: TGTGCCAGCACCCCCGGGGGGGTTCGGGATACGCAGTATTTT. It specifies CASTPGGVRDTQYF.

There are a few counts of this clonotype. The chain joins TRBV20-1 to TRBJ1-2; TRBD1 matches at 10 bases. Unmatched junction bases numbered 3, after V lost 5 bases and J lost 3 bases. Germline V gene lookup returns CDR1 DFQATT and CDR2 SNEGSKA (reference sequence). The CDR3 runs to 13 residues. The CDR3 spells CSAWDRGDYGYTF. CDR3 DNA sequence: TGCAGTGCTTGGGACAGGGGTGACTATGGCTACACCTTC.

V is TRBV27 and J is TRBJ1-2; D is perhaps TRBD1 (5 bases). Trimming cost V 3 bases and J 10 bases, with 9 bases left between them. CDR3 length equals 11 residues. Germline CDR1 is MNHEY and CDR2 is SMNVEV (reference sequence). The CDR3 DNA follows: TGTGCCAGCAGTTTTCAGGGAGTCTACACCTTC. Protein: CASSFQGVYTF.

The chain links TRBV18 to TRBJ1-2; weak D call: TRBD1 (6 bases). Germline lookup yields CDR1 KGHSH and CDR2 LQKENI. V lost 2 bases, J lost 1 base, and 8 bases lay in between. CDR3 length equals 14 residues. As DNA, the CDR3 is TGTGCCAGCTCACCAGACAGGAGTAACTATGGCTACACCTTC. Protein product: CASSPDRSNYGYTF.

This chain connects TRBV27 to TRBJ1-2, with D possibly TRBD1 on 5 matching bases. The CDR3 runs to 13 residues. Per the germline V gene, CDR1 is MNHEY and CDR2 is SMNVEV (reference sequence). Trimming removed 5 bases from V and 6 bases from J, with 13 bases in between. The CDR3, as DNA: TGTGCCAGCAGTCAGTCCGGGACGGATGGCTACACCTTC. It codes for CASSQSGTDGYTF.

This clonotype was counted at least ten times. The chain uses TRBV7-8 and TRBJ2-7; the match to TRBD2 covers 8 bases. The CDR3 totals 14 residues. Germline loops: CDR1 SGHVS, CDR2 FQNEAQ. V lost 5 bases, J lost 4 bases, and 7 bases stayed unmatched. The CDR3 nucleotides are TGTGCCAGCAGCCTTAGCGGGGCGGGATACGAGCAGTACTTC. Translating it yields CASSLSGAGYEQYF.

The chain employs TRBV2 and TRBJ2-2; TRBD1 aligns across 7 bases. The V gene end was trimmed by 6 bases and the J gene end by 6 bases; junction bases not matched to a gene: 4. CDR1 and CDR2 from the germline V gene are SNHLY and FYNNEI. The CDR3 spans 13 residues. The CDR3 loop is CASSEGAPGELFF. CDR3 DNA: TGTGCCAGCAGCGAGGGGGCACCCGGGGAGCTGTTTTTT.

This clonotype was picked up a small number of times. The CDR3 protein is CASSLGVSPEGPDTQYF. Written as DNA, the CDR3 is TGTGCCAGCAGCTTAGGAGTTTCGCCCGAGGGTCCAGATACGCAGTATTTT. V and J are TRBV7-9 and TRBJ2-3; perhaps TRBD2 as D (5 bases). V dropped 1 base and J dropped 4 bases, with 18 bases sitting between them. The CDR3 covers 17 residues. Germline V gene lookup returns CDR1 SEHNR and CDR2 FQNEAQ (reference sequence).

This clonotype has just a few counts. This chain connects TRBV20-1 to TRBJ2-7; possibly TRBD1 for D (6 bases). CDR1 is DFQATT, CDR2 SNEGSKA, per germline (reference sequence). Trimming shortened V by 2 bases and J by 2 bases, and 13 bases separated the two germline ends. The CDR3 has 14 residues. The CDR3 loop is CSARITGRTYEQYF. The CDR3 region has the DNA TGCAGTGCTAGAATTACAGGGCGCACCTACGAGCAGTACTTC.

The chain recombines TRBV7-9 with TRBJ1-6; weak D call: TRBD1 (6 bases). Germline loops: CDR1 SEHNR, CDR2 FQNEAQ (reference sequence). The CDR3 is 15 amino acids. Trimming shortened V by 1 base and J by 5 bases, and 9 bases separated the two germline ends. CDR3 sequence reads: CASSLGTVNNSPLHF. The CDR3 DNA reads TGTGCCAGCAGCTTAGGGACAGTAAATAATTCACCCCTCCACTTT. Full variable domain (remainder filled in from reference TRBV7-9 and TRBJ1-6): DTGVSQNPRHKITKRGQNVTFRCDPISEHNRLYWYRQTLGQGPEFLTYFQNEAQLEKSRLLSDRFSAERPKGSFSTLEIQRTEQGDSAMYLCASSLGTVNNSPLHFGNGTRLTVT.

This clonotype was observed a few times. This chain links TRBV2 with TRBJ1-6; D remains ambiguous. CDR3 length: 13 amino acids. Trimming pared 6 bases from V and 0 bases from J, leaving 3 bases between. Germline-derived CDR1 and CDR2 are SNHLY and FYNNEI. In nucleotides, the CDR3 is TGTGCCAGCAGCGTCTCCTATAATTCACCCCTCCACTTT. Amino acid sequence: CASSVSYNSPLHF.

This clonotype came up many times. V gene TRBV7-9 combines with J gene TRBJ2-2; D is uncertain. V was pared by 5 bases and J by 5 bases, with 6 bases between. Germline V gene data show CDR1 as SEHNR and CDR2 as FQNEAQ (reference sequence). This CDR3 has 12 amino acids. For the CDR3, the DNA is TGTGCCAGCAGCCAAACAACCGGGGAGCTGTTTTTT. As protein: CASSQTTGELFF.

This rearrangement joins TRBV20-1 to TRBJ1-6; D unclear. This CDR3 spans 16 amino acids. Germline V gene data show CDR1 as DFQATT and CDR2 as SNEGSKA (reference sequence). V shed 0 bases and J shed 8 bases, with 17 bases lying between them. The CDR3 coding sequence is TGCAGTGCTAGAGATCCGGCGAAGCGTTGGGATTCACCCCTCCACTTT. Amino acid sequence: CSARDPAKRWDSPLHF.

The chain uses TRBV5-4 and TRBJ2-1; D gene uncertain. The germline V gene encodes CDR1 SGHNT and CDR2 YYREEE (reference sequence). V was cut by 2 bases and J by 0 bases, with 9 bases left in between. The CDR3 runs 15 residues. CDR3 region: CASSLSMPSYNEQFF. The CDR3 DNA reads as TGTGCCAGCAGCTTATCCATGCCCTCCTACAATGAGCAGTTCTTC.

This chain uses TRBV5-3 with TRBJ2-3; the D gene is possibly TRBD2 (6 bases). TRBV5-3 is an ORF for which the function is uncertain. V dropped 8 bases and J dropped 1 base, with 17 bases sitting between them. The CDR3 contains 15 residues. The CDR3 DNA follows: TGTGCCAGCAGCCTCCCGGGACTTCGCACAGATACGCAGTATTTT. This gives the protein CASSLPGLRTDTQYF.

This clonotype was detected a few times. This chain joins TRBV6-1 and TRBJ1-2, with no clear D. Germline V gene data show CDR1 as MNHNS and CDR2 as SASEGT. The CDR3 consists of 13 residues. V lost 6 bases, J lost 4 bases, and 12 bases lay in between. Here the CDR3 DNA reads TGTGCCAGCAGGGGAACAGCAGTCTATGGCTACACCTTC. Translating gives CASRGTAVYGYTF.

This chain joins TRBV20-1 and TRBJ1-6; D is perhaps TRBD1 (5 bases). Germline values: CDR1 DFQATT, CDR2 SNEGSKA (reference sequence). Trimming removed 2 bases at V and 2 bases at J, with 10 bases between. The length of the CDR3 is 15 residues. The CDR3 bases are TGCAGTGCTAGATGGCGGGGCCCCTATAATTCACCCCTCCACTTT. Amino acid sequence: CSARWRGPYNSPLHF.

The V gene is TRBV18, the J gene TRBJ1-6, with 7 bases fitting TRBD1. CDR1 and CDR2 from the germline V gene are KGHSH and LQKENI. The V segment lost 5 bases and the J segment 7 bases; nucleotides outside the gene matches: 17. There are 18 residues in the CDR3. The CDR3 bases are TGTGCCAGCTCATTGCTGGGAAGCAGGACAGGAGAAAATTCACCCCTCCACTTT. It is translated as CASSLLGSRTGENSPLHF.

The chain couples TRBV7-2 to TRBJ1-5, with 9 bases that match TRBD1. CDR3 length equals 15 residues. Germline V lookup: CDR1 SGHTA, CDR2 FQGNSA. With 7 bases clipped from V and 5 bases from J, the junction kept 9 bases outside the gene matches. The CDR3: CASNPGQGSDQPQHF. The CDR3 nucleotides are TGTGCCAGCAACCCAGGACAGGGGTCCGATCAGCCCCAGCATTTT. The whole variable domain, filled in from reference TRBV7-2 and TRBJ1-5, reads GAGVSQSPSNKVTEKGKDVELRCDPISGHTALYWYRQSLGQGLEFLIYFQGNSAPDKSGLPSDRFSAERTGGSVSTLTIQRTQQEDSAVYLCASNPGQGSDQPQHFGDGTRLSIL.